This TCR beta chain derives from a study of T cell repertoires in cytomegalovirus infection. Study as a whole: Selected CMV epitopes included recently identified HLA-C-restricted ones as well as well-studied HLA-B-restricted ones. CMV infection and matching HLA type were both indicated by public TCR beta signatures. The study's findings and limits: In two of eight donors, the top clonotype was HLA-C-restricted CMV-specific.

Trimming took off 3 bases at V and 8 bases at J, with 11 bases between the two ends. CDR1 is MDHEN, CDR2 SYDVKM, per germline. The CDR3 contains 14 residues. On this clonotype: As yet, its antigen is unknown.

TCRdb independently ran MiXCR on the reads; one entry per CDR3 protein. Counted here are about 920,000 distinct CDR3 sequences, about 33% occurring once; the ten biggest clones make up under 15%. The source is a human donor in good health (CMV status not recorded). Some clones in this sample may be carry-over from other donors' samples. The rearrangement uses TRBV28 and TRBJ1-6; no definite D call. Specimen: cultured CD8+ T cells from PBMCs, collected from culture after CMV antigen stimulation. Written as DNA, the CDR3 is TGTGCCAGCAGTTTCTCTCGACGGGATTCACCCCTCCACTTT. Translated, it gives CASSFSRRDSPLHF. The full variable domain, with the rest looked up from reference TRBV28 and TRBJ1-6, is DVKVTQSSRYLVKRTGEKVFLECVQDMDHENMFWYRQDPGLGLRLIYFSYDVKMKEKGDIPEGYSVSREKKERFSLILESASTNQTSMYLCASSFSRRDSPLHFGNGTRLTVT.